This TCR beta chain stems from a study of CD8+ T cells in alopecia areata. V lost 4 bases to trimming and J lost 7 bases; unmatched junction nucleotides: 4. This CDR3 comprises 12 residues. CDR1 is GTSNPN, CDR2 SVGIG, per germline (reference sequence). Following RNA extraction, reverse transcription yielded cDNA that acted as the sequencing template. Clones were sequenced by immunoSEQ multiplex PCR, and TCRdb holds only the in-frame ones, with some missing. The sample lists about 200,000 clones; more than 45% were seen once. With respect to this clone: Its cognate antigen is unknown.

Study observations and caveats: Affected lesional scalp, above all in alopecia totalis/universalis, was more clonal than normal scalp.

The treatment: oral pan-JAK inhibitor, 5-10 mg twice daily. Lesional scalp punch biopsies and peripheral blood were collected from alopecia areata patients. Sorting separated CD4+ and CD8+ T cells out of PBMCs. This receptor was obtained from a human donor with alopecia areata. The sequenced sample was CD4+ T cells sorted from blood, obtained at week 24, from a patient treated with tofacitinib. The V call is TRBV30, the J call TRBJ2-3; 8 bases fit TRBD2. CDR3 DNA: TGTGCCTGGATCCCGGGGGGGAATACGCAGTATTTT. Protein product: CAWIPGGNTQYF.